The source of this TCR beta chain is a study of blood T cells in healthy people across ages. Study as a whole: Using template switching, researchers captured about one barcoded beta molecule for each two T cells.

This clonotype has just a few counts. Losses at the gene ends were 8 bases for V and 7 bases for J; bases not matched to a gene: 9. The CDR3 is made up of 14 amino acids. Germline V gene lookup returns CDR1 MNHNY and CDR2 SVGAGI (reference sequence). Using a J-beta primer mix together with a sample-barcoded 5' primer, a second PCR was run for roughly 7 to 11 cycles. One entry per CDR3 protein, called by TCRdb with MiXCR from the 5' RACE reads. The sample comprises 650,000 to 800,000 distinct CDR3 sequences, around 42% of which are singletons, and roughly 19% rests with the top ten. Sequencing was carried out using blood. The chain combines TRBV6-6 with TRBJ2-5; 11 positions match TRBD1. This TCR was recovered from a man aged 60 to 75 in good health. The DNA for the CDR3 is TGTGCCAGCGGGACAGGGGGATCTGAAGGGACCCAGTACTTC. Encoded protein: CASGTGGSEGTQYF.